This is a list of T cell receptor beta chains from one sample in a study of glioma-infiltrating T cells. TCRdb reanalysed the multiplex PCR reads using MiXCR and keeps one entry per CDR3 protein. The sample shows around 190,000 distinct CDR3 sequences, over 40% of them seen only once. Material: glioma tissue, nonneoplastic brain tissue, or PBMCs (not recorded which). The receptors derive from a human donor with low-grade glioma or glioblastoma, undergoing nonglioma brain surgery, or in good health (not recorded which). Each CDR3 is given without its conserved first and last residue. A D gene is named only where the DNA matches it firmly.

>TRBD2|TRBV11-2|TRBJ2-5
ASSLLTSGSFRSETQY
>NA|TRBV7-8|TRBJ1-2
ASSLDSGSYGYT
>NA|TRBV28|TRBJ1-4
AINGGIQGKGEKLF
>TRBD2|TRBV12-3/TRBV12-4|TRBJ2-1
ASSLGLAGYNEQF
>NA|TRBV18|TRBJ1-1
ASSPKVNTEAF
>TRBD2|TRBV10-3|TRBJ2-3
AISASGTTDTQY
>NA|TRBV28|TRBJ2-7
ASSLSIERQTYEQY
>NA|TRBV11-1|TRBJ2-5
ASSFPYGTQY
>NA|TRBV20-1|TRBJ1-2
SARDRLEGYT
>NA|TRBV3-1|TRBJ2-3
ASSQEGAYTDTQY
>NA|TRBV12-3/TRBV12-4|TRBJ2-3
ASSAPSVRWDTQY
>NA|TRBV7-2|TRBJ2-3
ASSTFGSTDTQY
>NA|TRBV4-1|TRBJ2-7
ASSQAGESEQY
>TRBD2|TRBV28|TRBJ2-7
ASSQGLAGGEQY
>TRBD2|TRBV29-1|TRBJ2-1
SVEFGRRGDEQF
>TRBD2|TRBV20-1|TRBJ2-3
SAGLAGKDTQY
>TRBD2|TRBV3-1|TRBJ2-5
ASSQEGTRAQETQY
>NA|TRBV5-1|TRBJ2-3
ASSSSGEDTQY
>NA|TRBV24-1|TRBJ2-1
ATSDSGLGEQF
>NA|TRBV29-1|TRBJ2-1
SAAGDPGIEQF
>NA|TRBV28|TRBJ2-7
ASSLSGGEHY
>TRBD2|TRBV18|TRBJ2-3
ASSRRLAVNTDTQY
>NA|TRBV29-1|TRBJ2-3
SAAANTDTQY
>NA|TRBV3-1|TRBJ2-5
ASTLASETQY
>TRBD1|TRBV7-8|TRBJ2-7
ASSLGGVEEQY
>NA|TRBV12-3/TRBV12-4|TRBJ2-5
ASSLGSSGRKETQY
>TRBD2|TRBV3-1|TRBJ2-2
ASSQEKRETGELF
>NA|TRBV6-2/TRBV6-3|TRBJ1-4
ASSPSERGKLF
>NA|TRBV14|TRBJ2-5
ASSQSWETQY
>TRBD2|TRBV6-1|TRBJ2-1
ASSTGLSGISNEQF
>NA|TRBV6-2/TRBV6-3|TRBJ1-1
TSSYSGGNTEAF
>TRBD2|TRBV3-1|TRBJ2-3
ASSQDLAGVTDTQY
>NA|TRBV15|TRBJ2-6
ATSSRGPSSGANVLT
>NA|TRBV20-1|TRBJ1-5
SAKAPLSNQPQH
>NA|TRBV10-3|TRBJ1-1
AIRGRDWGTEAF